This TCR beta chain was sequenced in a study of siplizumab effects on memory and regulatory T cells. Per germline, CDR1 SGHTS and CDR2 YDEGEE. The CDR3 runs 15 residues. V was pared by 1 base and J by 5 bases, with 13 bases between. The method was immunoSEQ multiplex PCR; TCRdb's version includes in-frame clones alone and lacks a portion of them. In the table there are some 100,000 clones, roughly 93% of which are singletons. The clonotype comes from a human donor in good health. The rearrangement uses TRBV5-8 and TRBJ2-1; D not resolved. What was sequenced was CD8+ T cells sorted from blood. CDR3 protein: CASSLSSAINNEQFF. CDR3 bases: TGTGCCAGCAGCTTGTCCAGCGCAATTAACAATGAGCAGTTCTTC. Together with reference TRBV5-8 and TRBJ2-1, the CDR3 gives the full variable domain: EAGVTQSPTHLIKTRGQQATLRCSPISGHTSVYWYQQALGLGLQFLLWYDEGEERNRGNFPPRFSGRQFPNYSSELNVNALELEDSALYLCASSLSSAINNEQFFGPGTRLTVL.